Sequencing of this T cell receptor beta chain was carried out in a study of blood T cell repertoires in COVID-19. Study in general: T cells, B-cell-depleted T cells, or PBMCs provided the cDNA or gDNA that served as material.

Here immunoSEQ multiplex PCR was the method, and the copy in TCRdb shows in-frame clones only, minus some. Altogether approximately 280,000 clones are present, 89% being singletons, with the ten largest covering about 2%. Each participant's cohort was designated according to participant-reported clinical history. This CDR3 region has 14 residues. Germline CDR1 reads MNHEY; CDR2 reads SVGAGI. The J segment lost 6 bases and the V segment lost 7 bases, leaving 9 bases of the junction unmatched. The clonotype originates from a woman aged 60 to 75 who had recovered from COVID-19. The chain has TRBV6-5 and TRBJ1-5; 7 bases agree with TRBD1. Sequenced sample: PBMCs or T cells enriched from blood (not recorded which). The CDR3 DNA follows: TGTGCCAGCATTACGCAGGGGGAAGGTCAGCCCCAGCATTTT. Residues: CASITQGEGQPQHF.